One TCR beta chain is described in this entry. This sample was taken from a study of OX40 agonist ivuxolimab in advanced cancers. Germline lookup yields CDR1 MNHEY and CDR2 SMNVEV (reference sequence). The CDR3 runs 13 residues. Between the trimmed V and J ends, which lost 5 bases and 4 bases, there was a span of 9 bases. Using immunoSEQ multiplex PCR, the repertoire was profiled, and TCRdb retains in-frame clones only, with some absent. This table holds about 50,000 clones, about 93% found once. The rearrangement joins TRBV27 to TRBJ2-1, with D maybe TRBD1 (6 bases). This TCR derives from an adult with an advanced solid tumor such as melanoma, head and neck, liver or kidney cancer. Sequenced here: CD4+ or CD8+ T cells sorted from blood, sampled in a trial of the OX40 agonist ivuxolimab. The CDR3 DNA sequence: TGTGCCAGCAGTCTCAGGGGTTACAATGAGCAGTTCTTC. It yields the protein CASSLRGYNEQFF.